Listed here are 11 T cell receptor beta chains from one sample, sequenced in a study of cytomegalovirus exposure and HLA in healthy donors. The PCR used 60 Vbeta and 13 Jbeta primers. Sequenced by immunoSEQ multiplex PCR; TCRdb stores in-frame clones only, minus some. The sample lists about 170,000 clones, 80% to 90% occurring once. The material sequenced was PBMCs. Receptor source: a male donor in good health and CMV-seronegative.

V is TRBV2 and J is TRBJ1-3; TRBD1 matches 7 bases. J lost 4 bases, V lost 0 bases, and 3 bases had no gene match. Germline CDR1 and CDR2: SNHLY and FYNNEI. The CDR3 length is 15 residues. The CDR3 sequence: CASSEAPGQGNTIYF. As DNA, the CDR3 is TGTGCCAGCAGTGAAGCGCCGGGACAGGGAAACACCATATATTTT.

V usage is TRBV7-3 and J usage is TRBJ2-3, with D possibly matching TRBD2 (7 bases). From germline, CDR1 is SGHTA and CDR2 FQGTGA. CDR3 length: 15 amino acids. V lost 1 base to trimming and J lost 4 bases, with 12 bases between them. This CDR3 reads CASSLIGGDADTQYF. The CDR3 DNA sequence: TGTGCCAGCAGCTTAATAGGGGGGGACGCAGATACGCAGTATTTT. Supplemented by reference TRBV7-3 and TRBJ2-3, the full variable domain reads GAGVSQTPSNKVTEKGKYVELRCDPISGHTALYWYRQSLGQGPEFLIYFQGTGAADDSGLPNDRFFAVRPEGSVSTLKIQRTERGDSAVYLCASSLIGGDADTQYFGPGTRLTVL.

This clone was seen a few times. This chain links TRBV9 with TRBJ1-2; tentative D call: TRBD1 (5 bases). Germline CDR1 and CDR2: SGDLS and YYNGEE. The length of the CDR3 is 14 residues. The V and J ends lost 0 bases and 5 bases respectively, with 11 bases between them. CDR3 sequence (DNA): TGTGCCAGCAGCGTAGGAACAGGATTTTATGGCTACACCTTC. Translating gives CASSVGTGFYGYTF.

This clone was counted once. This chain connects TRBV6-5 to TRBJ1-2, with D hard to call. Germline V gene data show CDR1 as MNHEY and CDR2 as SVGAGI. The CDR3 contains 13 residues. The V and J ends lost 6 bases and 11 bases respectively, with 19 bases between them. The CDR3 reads CASSQKGELRYTF. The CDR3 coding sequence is TGTGCCAGCAGCCAAAAAGGAGAGCTAAGGTACACCTTC.

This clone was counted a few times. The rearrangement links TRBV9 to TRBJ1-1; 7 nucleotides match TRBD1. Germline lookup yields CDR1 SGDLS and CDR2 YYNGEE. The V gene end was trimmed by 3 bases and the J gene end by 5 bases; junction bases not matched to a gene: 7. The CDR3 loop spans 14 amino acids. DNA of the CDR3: TGTGCCAGCAGCGCCCACAGGGGAAGGACTGAAGCTTTCTTT. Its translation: CASSAHRGRTEAFF.

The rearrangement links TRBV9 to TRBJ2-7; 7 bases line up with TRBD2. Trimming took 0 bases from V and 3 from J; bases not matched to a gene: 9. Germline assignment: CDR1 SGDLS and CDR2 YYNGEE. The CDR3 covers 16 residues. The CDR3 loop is CASSVGVTSASYEQYF. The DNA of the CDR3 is TGTGCCAGCAGCGTAGGGGTTACTAGCGCAAGCTACGAGCAGTACTTC.

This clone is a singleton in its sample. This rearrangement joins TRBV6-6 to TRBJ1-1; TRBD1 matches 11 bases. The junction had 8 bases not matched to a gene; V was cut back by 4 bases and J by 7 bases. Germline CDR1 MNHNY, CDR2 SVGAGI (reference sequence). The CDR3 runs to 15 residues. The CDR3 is CASSSRTGGKDEAFF. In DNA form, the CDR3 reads TGTGCCAGCAGTTCCCGGACAGGGGGCAAGGATGAAGCTTTCTTT.

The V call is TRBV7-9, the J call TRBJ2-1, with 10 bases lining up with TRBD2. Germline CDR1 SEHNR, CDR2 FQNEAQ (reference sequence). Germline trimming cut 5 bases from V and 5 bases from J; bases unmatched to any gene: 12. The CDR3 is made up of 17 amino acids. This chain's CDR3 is CASSPRAVAGGNNEQFF. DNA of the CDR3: TGTGCCAGCAGCCCAAGGGCGGTAGCGGGAGGTAACAATGAGCAGTTCTTC.

CDR3 loop: CASSLVANTEAFF. The CDR3 DNA reads TGTGCCAGCAGCTTAGTGGCGAACACTGAAGCTTTCTTT. The chain employs TRBV11-2 and TRBJ1-1; D remains unclear. Germline V gene data show CDR1 as SGHAT and CDR2 as FQNNGV. The V end lost 1 base, the J end lost 1 base, and 4 bases lay between the germline ends. The CDR3 covers 13 residues.

The CDR3 loop is CASSLASGNQNIQYF. CDR3 coding DNA: TGTGCCAGCAGCTTAGCTAGCGGGAATCAAAACATTCAGTACTTC. The J gene is TRBJ2-4, the V gene TRBV7-9; 8 nucleotides align to TRBD2. J gave up 5 bases and V 0 bases, and 3 bases lay outside the gene matches. Germline CDR1 and CDR2: SEHNR and FQNEAQ (reference sequence). CDR3 length: 15 residues.

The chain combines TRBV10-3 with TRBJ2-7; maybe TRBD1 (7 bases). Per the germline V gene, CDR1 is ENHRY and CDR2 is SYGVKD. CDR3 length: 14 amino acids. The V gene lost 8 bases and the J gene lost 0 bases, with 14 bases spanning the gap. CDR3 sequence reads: CAIGGTESSYEQYF. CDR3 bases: TGTGCCATCGGGGGGACAGAGAGCTCCTACGAGCAGTACTTC.